The 29 T cell receptor beta chains below come from one sample, sequenced in a study of T cells after yellow fever vaccination. MiXCR was run by TCRdb on the 5' RACE reads, yielding one entry per CDR3 protein. Here the sample spans 250,000 to 350,000 distinct CDR3 sequences, around 4.3% being singletons. The sample in question was PBMCs, obtained 15 days after the yellow fever booster vaccination. The receptors were gathered from a man between 18 and 29 years old who received the YFV17D yellow fever vaccine.

The chain carries TRBV3-1 and TRBJ1-1, with unresolved D. The CDR3 consists of 13 residues. Germline V gene data show CDR1 as LGHDT and CDR2 as YNNKEL (reference sequence). V lost 0 bases and J lost 8, with 10 bases in between. DNA for the CDR3: TGTGCCAGCAGCCAAGATCTCACGCAAGAAGCTTTCTTT. It encodes CASSQDLTQEAFF.

This clonotype was recorded at least ten times. This sequence joins TRBV29-1 and TRBJ2-1; 9 bases are a match to TRBD2. J lost 2 bases, V lost 7 bases, and 6 bases had no gene match. This CDR3 spans 14 amino acids. CDR1 is SQVTM, CDR2 ANQGSEA, per germline. The CDR3 DNA follows: TGCAGCGGCACCTTAGCGGGGGCCTACAATGAGCAGTTCTTC. Its protein is CSGTLAGAYNEQFF.

This clonotype was detected many times. The J gene is TRBJ2-5, the V gene TRBV6-5, with a weak D call TRBD2 (5 bases). Germline V gene data show CDR1 as MNHEY and CDR2 as SVGAGI. The CDR3 is 14 amino acids. Trimming took off 5 bases at V and 5 bases at J, with 15 bases between the two ends. This CDR3 reads CASSGGPGGETQYF. The CDR3 nucleotides read TGTGCCAGCAGTGGCGGCCCCGGCGGGGAGACCCAGTACTTC.

This clonotype was seen only a few times. This rearrangement joins TRBV21-1 to TRBJ1-1; TRBD1 is the table's D call, not checked against the DNA. TRBV21-1 corresponds to a pseudogene. CDR3 length: 12 residues. The chain's CDR3 is CASSGHRVFAFF. The DNA of the CDR3 is TGTGCCAGCAGCGGACACAGGGTTTTTGCTTTCTTT.

This clonotype occurred many times. The chain combines TRBV6-4 with TRBJ2-2, with 8 bases that match TRBD1. The trim removed 6 bases at V and 6 bases at J, leaving 6 bases unmatched. CDR3 size: 14 residues. The germline V gene has CDR1 MRHNA and CDR2 SNTAGT. In nucleotides, the CDR3 is TGTGCCAGCAGCAGGGACAGGATCGCCGGGGAGCTGTTTTTT. Protein product: CASSRDRIAGELFF.

This clonotype was seen ten or more times. This chain joins TRBV7-9 and TRBJ2-3; D ambiguous. Germline V gene sequence: CDR1 SEHNR, CDR2 FQNEAQ (reference sequence). Trimming took 5 bases from V and 0 from J, leaving 9 bases between them. The CDR3 has 14 amino acids. CDR3 nucleotide sequence: TGTGCCAGCAGCCCCCGGAGTAGCACAGATACGCAGTATTTT. Translation: CASSPRSSTDTQYF.

This clonotype was observed a handful of times. The rearrangement joins TRBV15 to TRBJ1-1, with D possibly TRBD1 on 6 matching bases. The CDR3 is 14 amino acids. Per the germline V gene, CDR1 is LNHNV and CDR2 is YYDKDF (reference sequence). V lost 4 bases and J 2 bases, leaving 11 bases between the germline ends. CDR3 coding DNA: TGTGCCACCAGCAAGCAGGGGCTCAACACTGAAGCTTTCTTT. This translates into CATSKQGLNTEAFF.

The chain uses TRBV7-9 and TRBJ1-1, with a tentative D call TRBD1 (6 bases). The V gene's germline CDR1 is SEHNR and CDR2 FQNEAQ (reference sequence). CDR3 length: 14 amino acids. The CDR3 sequence is CVTGGGLANTEAFF. The CDR3 bases are TGTGTCACTGGGGGCGGCCTGGCGAACACTGAAGCTTTCTTT. The whole variable domain, remainder taken from reference TRBV7-9 and TRBJ1-1, is DTGVSQNPRHKITKRGQNVTFRCDPISEHNRLYWYRQTLGQGPEFLTYFQNEAQLEKSRLLSDRFSAERPKGSFSTLEIQRTEQGDSAMYLCVTGGGLANTEAFFGQGTRLTVV.

This clonotype was counted between two and nine times. V is TRBV5-1 and J is TRBJ2-7; 9 bases match TRBD1. Trimming removed 4 bases from V and 5 bases from J; junction bases left unmatched: 7. The germline gives CDR1 SGHRS, CDR2 YFSETQ. The CDR3 contains 14 residues. This CDR3 is CASSDWGQGHEQYF. The CDR3 nucleotides are TGCGCCAGCAGCGACTGGGGACAGGGCCACGAGCAGTACTTC.

This clonotype was picked up a small number of times. The gene calls are TRBV2 and TRBJ1-5; tentatively, D is TRBD1 (5 bases). The CDR3 length is 14 residues. Germline V lookup: CDR1 SNHLY, CDR2 FYNNEI. Trimming pared 7 bases from V and 3 bases from J, leaving 13 bases between. CDR3 protein: CASTLGANNQPQHF. For the CDR3, the DNA is TGTGCCAGCACGTTAGGGGCGAACAATCAGCCCCAGCATTTT. The full variable domain, in which reference TRBV2 and TRBJ1-5 provide the parts outside the CDR3, is EPEVTQTPSHQVTQMGQEVILRCVPISNHLYFYWYRQILGQKVEFLVSFYNNEISEKSEIFDDQFSVERPDGSNFTLKIRSTKLEDSAMYFCASTLGANNQPQHFGDGTRLSIL.

This clonotype was detected only a few times. The chain has TRBV4-1 and TRBJ2-7; 12 bases match TRBD2. The CDR3 runs to 19 residues. The V gene's germline CDR1 is MGHRA and CDR2 YSYEKL. Trimming cost V 1 base and J 6 bases; bases outside gene matches: 16. The CDR3 region is CASSQVGGPKRLAGAEQYF. The CDR3 DNA reads as TGCGCCAGCAGCCAAGTTGGTGGCCCGAAGAGACTAGCGGGGGCCGAGCAGTACTTC.

This clonotype was seen many times. The chain carries TRBV5-1 and TRBJ2-3; D might be TRBD2 (6 bases). The CDR3 has 10 amino acids. The V gene's germline CDR1 is SGHRS and CDR2 YFSETQ. CDR3 amino acids: CGRVADTQYF. The CDR3, as DNA: TGCGGGAGGGTGGCAGATACGCAGTATTTT.

There are a few counts of this clonotype. The V and J genes are TRBV4-2 and TRBJ2-7; TRBD1 agrees at 12 bases. The V gene's germline CDR1 is LGHNA and CDR2 YNFKEQ. V lost 5 bases, J lost 4 bases, and 6 bases stayed unmatched. The CDR3 contains 15 residues. CDR3 sequence reads: CASSSGDRGLYEQYF. The CDR3 nucleotides are TGTGCCAGCAGCTCAGGGGACAGGGGGCTATACGAGCAGTACTTC.

The gene calls are TRBV5-1 and TRBJ2-3, with D possibly being TRBD2 (7 bases). The CDR3 length is 15 residues. Germline V CDR1 and CDR2: SGHRS, YFSETQ. V was shortened by 3 bases and J by 0 bases, with 11 bases between the two germline ends. The CDR3 protein is CASSWGGASTDTQYF. The DNA for the CDR3 is TGCGCCAGCAGCTGGGGGGGGGCTAGCACAGATACGCAGTATTTT.

V is TRBV4-1 and J is TRBJ2-7, with D uncertain. Trimming removed 3 bases from V and 4 bases from J, with 13 bases in between. Germline V lookup: CDR1 MGHRA, CDR2 YSYEKL. The length of the CDR3 is 14 residues. The CDR3, as DNA: TGCGCCAGCAGCCAGCTGGGTAGCAGGTACGAGCAGTACTTC. It translates to CASSQLGSRYEQYF.

This clonotype was seen repeatedly, ten times or more. The chain is built from TRBV6-4 and TRBJ2-7; TRBD1 aligns across 9 bases. The V gene end was trimmed by 2 bases and the J gene end by 6 bases; junction bases not matched to a gene: 8. The CDR3 runs 15 residues. Germline CDR1 MRHNA, CDR2 SNTAGT. In DNA form, the CDR3 reads TGTGCCAGCAGTGACAACGGTGGGACAGGGCGCGAGCAGTACGTC. Its protein is CASSDNGGTGREQYV.

This clonotype was detected a few times. This rearrangement joins TRBV5-4 to TRBJ1-4, with D tentatively TRBD1 (5 bases). Germline loops: CDR1 SGHNT, CDR2 YYREEE (reference sequence). V lost 4 bases to trimming and J lost 8 bases, with 12 bases between them. This CDR3 region has 13 residues. In DNA form, the CDR3 reads TGTGCCAGCAGCCAAGACAGATGGGAAAAACTGTTTTTT. Encoded protein: CASSQDRWEKLFF.

Only a few counts were recorded for this clonotype. This chain connects TRBV5-6 to TRBJ2-6, with 8 bases that match TRBD1. The germline gives CDR1 SGHDT, CDR2 YYEEEE. The CDR3 is made up of 17 amino acids. V gave up 2 bases and J gave up 4 bases; unmatched junction bases: 8. CDR3 DNA: TGTGCCAGCAGCTTTTGGACAGGGTCTGCCGGGGCCAACGTCCTGACTTTC. Translated: CASSFWTGSAGANVLTF.

This clonotype was seen repeatedly, ten times or more. V is TRBV7-9 and J is TRBJ2-7; 7 nucleotides align to TRBD1. The V gene's germline CDR1 is SEHNR and CDR2 FQNEAQ (reference sequence). The CDR3 contains 20 residues. With V trimmed by 4 bases and J by 3 bases, 24 bases remained unmatched. In DNA form, the CDR3 reads TGTGCCAGCAGCTCCGGATCGGGACAGTCAACGGTTAGTAAAGGCTACGAGCAGTACTTC. This translates into CASSSGSGQSTVSKGYEQYF.

The chain is built from TRBV7-9 and TRBJ1-3; no clear D gene. Germline V CDR1 and CDR2: SEHNR, FQNEAQ (reference sequence). With 5 bases removed from V and 0 bases from J, the gap between germline ends came to 11 bases. This CDR3 spans 15 amino acids. The CDR3 sequence: CASSPQGISGNTIYF. The CDR3 nucleotides are TGTGCCAGCAGCCCGCAAGGGATCTCTGGAAACACCATATATTTT.

This sequence joins TRBV12-3 or TRBV12-4 and TRBJ2-7, with TRBD1 matching over 8 bases. The CDR3 contains 15 residues. V shed 2 bases, J shed 4 bases, and the junction held 7 bases outside the gene matches. Written as DNA, the CDR3 is TGTGCCAGCAGTTTAAACCCCGGACAGGGTTACGAGCAGTACTTC. Protein product: CASSLNPGQGYEQYF.

This clonotype came up a few times. The V and J genes are TRBV18 and TRBJ1-1; tentatively, D is TRBD1 (5 bases). This CDR3 contains 12 residues. V was shortened by 3 bases and J by 14 bases, with 16 bases between the two germline ends. Germline CDR1 and CDR2: KGHSH and LQKENI. The CDR3, as DNA: TGTGCCAGCTCACCCCGGTCGACGGGGCCGTTCTTT. This translates into CASSPRSTGPFF.

This clonotype was recorded a few times. The genes are TRBV20-1 and TRBJ1-1; no firm D call. Germline CDR1 reads DFQATT; CDR2 reads SNEGSKA (reference sequence). The CDR3 is 13 residues long. Trimming took off 3 bases at V and 3 bases at J, with 11 bases between the two ends. The CDR3 DNA follows: TGCAGTGCTAGGGAGGGAATCTACACTGAAGCTTTCTTT. Its translation is CSAREGIYTEAFF.

This clonotype was observed a few times. V usage is TRBV6-5 and J usage is TRBJ1-5; possible D gene TRBD1, 5 bases. CDR1 is MNHEY, CDR2 SVGAGI, per germline. Between the trimmed V and J ends, which lost 6 bases and 6 bases, there was a span of 12 bases. The length of the CDR3 is 13 residues. In DNA form, the CDR3 reads TGTGCCAGCAGATCAGGGAGGTTTCAGCCCCAGCATTTT. The encoded protein is CASRSGRFQPQHF.

This chain links TRBV15 with TRBJ1-3; 7 bases line up with TRBD1. Germline lookup yields CDR1 LNHNV and CDR2 YYDKDF (reference sequence). Trimming removed 1 base from V and 4 bases from J; junction bases left unmatched: 7. The CDR3 loop spans 16 amino acids. DNA for the CDR3: TGTGCCACCAGCAGAGGGGGACAGAAAGACGGAAACACCATATATTTT. Translated: CATSRGGQKDGNTIYF.

This clonotype was counted many times. The chain couples TRBV21-1 to TRBJ1-6; the table names TRBD1, a call not compared with the DNA. TRBV21-1 counts as a pseudogene. The CDR3 covers 16 residues. In nucleotides, the CDR3 is TGTGCCAGCAGCACCTTCGAAGGGGGAGAGATTTCACCCCTCCACTTT. It yields the protein CASSTFEGGEISPLHF.

This clonotype was recorded many times. The rearrangement uses TRBV29-1 and TRBJ1-1; TRBD1 aligns across 8 bases. Trimming at V came to 5 bases and at J to 6 bases, leaving 8 bases not matched to a gene. The CDR3 consists of 13 residues. Germline V gene data show CDR1 as SQVTM and CDR2 as ANQGSEA. CDR3 in DNA: TGCAGCGTTTTGACAGGGGAGGTCGCTGAAGCTTTCTTT. Its translation: CSVLTGEVAEAFF.

This clonotype was counted only a few times. The chain employs TRBV5-4 and TRBJ2-2; 7 bases fit TRBD2. The J segment lost 3 bases and the V segment lost 2 bases, leaving 1 base of the junction unmatched. The CDR3 spans 14 residues. Germline CDR1 is SGHNT and CDR2 is YYREEE (reference sequence). DNA of the CDR3: TGTGCCAGCAGCTTTGCGGGGGACACCGGGGAGCTGTTTTTT. Amino acid sequence: CASSFAGDTGELFF.

Many counts were recorded for this clonotype. The V call is TRBV6-5, the J call TRBJ1-2; no definite D call. Germline V gene lookup returns CDR1 MNHEY and CDR2 SVGAGI. The CDR3 consists of 12 residues. V was cut by 4 bases and J by 2 bases, with 5 bases left in between. CDR3 in DNA: TGTGCCAGCAGTTCTGTAAACTATGGCTACACCTTC. This sequence encodes CASSSVNYGYTF.